This TCR beta chain was identified in a study of shared clonotypes between healthy human individuals (TCRdb year 2020). Regarding the complete study: The cohort included a few men and two women between 18 and 49 years of age. For each donor, CD4 naive and CD4 memory were each run on three plates, CD8 naive on two plates, and CD8 memory on one plate. To estimate repertoire size and how much clonotype sharing occurs between individuals, the study deeply sequenced the blood TCR repertoires of five healthy adults. Different laboratories and diverse techniques were used to prepare libraries and sequence TCR repertoires, to increase sequencing depth and limit assay-specific biases. Between about 0.8 and 9 billion PBMCs per donor were obtained by leukapheresis. General conclusions and limits of the study: Pairwise subsampling indicated that sequencing depth was expected to affect the degree of clonotype sharing among donors. Because the study included only a small number of donors, the genetic and exposure-history diversity represented was limited. Clonotypes shared by all four sorted-subset donors showed higher generation probabilities than non-shared clonotypes. Rarefaction of sorted-subset datasets indicated incomplete sequencing despite the large sequencing depth. Sampling was restricted to blood, and TCR repertoires in tissues likely differ from the TCR repertoires found in blood. About 5% of naive CD4, roughly 3.5% of naive CD8, approximately 2.2% of memory CD4, and more than 0.35% of memory CD8 clonotypes were shared across a handful of donors. Naive subsets generally had larger estimated clonotype richness than memory subsets.

With respect to this clone: This receptor's antigen is unknown. The junction differs from germline at one of its ends, possibly a read error.

Using the deep immunoSEQ assay, TCR CDR3 regions were amplified from genomic DNA by multiplex PCR. Extracted genomic DNA from each cell subset was distributed evenly across all wells of several immunoSEQ 96-well plates, and each plate was treated as a replicate. For sorted subsets, roughly 200 ng of genomic DNA, equivalent to tens of thousands of T cell genomes, went into each replicate PCR. Purified libraries were quantified with a Qubit 3.0 fluorometer, sized on a Bioanalyzer 2100, and re-quantified with the KAPA Library Quantification kit. Every immunoSEQ 96-well plate was sequenced on a separate single-read 150-cycle Illumina NextSeq 550 flow cell. In the source study's methods: Because only junctional sequences without quality scores were contained in the immunoSEQ output, filtering matching that applied to full-length reads could not be performed. Sequences were annotated with PyIR, a Python wrapper for IgBLAST v1.9, and V/J genes and CDR3 were assigned using IMGT germline references. Reads were filtered out if the reads had weak V/J assignments (E-value above 1e-6), no CDR3, stop codons, out-of-frame junctions, or ambiguous translated residues. V3J clonotypes were defined as sequences sharing the same inferred V gene, J gene, and CDR3 amino acid sequence. The percentage overlap between two repertoires was calculated by dividing the number of shared unique clonotypes by the size of the smaller repertoire. RTK rarefaction, the Chao1 estimator, and Recon v2.1 estimates of unobserved clonotypes were used to assess repertoire richness. Generation probabilities were computed with OLGA for all TCRbeta clonotypes obtained by the gDNA method from a handful of donors. The clones in this table, taken by TCRdb from immuneACCESS, are in-frame only. Not every clone is retained; where verified, under half of the shortfall comes from an unresolved V gene, and the cause of the rest is unknown. The V and J calls and clone size come from that table; D and trimming were worked out from the DNA. The sample records some 500,000 clones, roughly 95% of which are singletons. Clones ranked in the top ten supply under 0.065% of the sample.

Reading from cysteine to phenylalanine, the CDR3 counts 15 amino acids. Only the CDR3 DNA is retained, 45 bases long and in frame from the first base. CDR1 and CDR2 (MDHEN, SYDVKM) derive from the germline V gene. Healthy HIV-negative adults with no recently reported acute infections or vaccinations were included as donors. Only Caucasian adults living in Nashville, Tennessee, USA were represented among the donors. Magnetic negative selection was used to enrich CD4+ T cells, after which naive cells were positively selected on CD45RA and the negative fraction became the memory subset. Blood was obtained by leukapheresis, after which PBMCs were separated by Ficoll-Histopaque density gradient centrifugation and cryopreserved in liquid nitrogen vapor phase. Analytical flow cytometry was used to check the purity and quantity of every magnetically sorted T cell population. Genomic DNA was isolated from every sorted fraction and measured by UV absorbance on a Nanodrop 2000c.

The TCR was taken from a woman under 40 in good health. Material: naive CD4+ T cells sorted from blood. The cell subset or site label of this sample denotes: CD45RA+ positively selected. The V and J genes are TRBV28 and TRBJ1-3, and TRBD1 may be the D gene, going by 6 matching bases. The CDR3 loop reads CASTGVQGVRNPIYF. Here is the DNA: TGTGCCAGCACCGGCGTACAGGGTGTGAGAAACCCCATATATTTT.